What follows describes a single T cell receptor beta chain. Its antigen is not identified. These data are taken from a study of cytomegalovirus exposure and HLA in healthy donors. The study's findings and limits: Prior analysis indicated that the majority of TCR beta V segments exhibited productivity approximately 87% or approximately 30% of the time. Associated with cytomegalovirus, according to the listing, were 150 to 200 TCR beta chains.

Though nominally healthy at sampling, donors likely had unrecorded immune exposures. V lost 3 bases and J lost 7, with 16 bases in between. The CDR3 consists of 14 residues. Germline-derived CDR1 and CDR2 are SGDLS and YYNGEE. It was with 60 Vbeta and 13 Jbeta primers that the PCR ran. In the original analysis: In a later analysis, around 10 million of 65 million to 80 million unique beta chains occurred in at least two donors. TCRdb's table, derived via immunoSEQ multiplex PCR, lists solely in-frame clones and lacks some. V and J calls and clone size are those listed in that table; D and trimming were worked out from the DNA. The sample yields 150,000 or so clones, more than 75% seen once.

The sequence came from a man aged 25-45 years in good health and CMV-seropositive. Sample: PBMCs. The rearrangement links TRBV9 to TRBJ1-1, with D possibly being TRBD1 (6 bases). The CDR3 sequence: CASSAKSPDSEAFF. The CDR3 bases are TGTGCCAGCAGCGCGAAGTCCCCGGACAGTGAAGCTTTCTTT.